This TCR beta chain derives from a study of control samples from healthy donors and cancer patients. The protocol was immunoSEQ multiplex PCR, while the TCRdb copy is restricted to in-frame clones and leaves out a portion. This sample yields some 150,000 clones, of which over 90% are seen a single time; about 14% belongs to the top ten. Germline values: CDR1 MGHRA, CDR2 YSYEKL. V lost 3 bases and J lost 5, with 20 bases in between. The CDR3 spans 18 residues. Sequenced material: PBMCs. The chain couples TRBV4-1 to TRBJ1-6, with D unclear. The sequence derives from a man between 60 and 75 years old with colorectal cancer. The CDR3 region is CASSHTVVGGSDNSPLHF. CDR3 coding DNA: TGCGCCAGCAGCCATACCGTCGTCGGAGGGTCAGATAATTCACCCCTCCACTTT.